These 10 T cell receptor beta chains were sequenced from one sample in a study of cytomegalovirus exposure and HLA in healthy donors. Vbeta (60) and Jbeta (13) primers were used in the PCR. Here immunoSEQ multiplex PCR was the method, and the copy in TCRdb shows in-frame clones only, minus some. The sample yields 85,000 to 100,000 clones, 65% to 80% seen once. Input material: PBMCs. The receptors derive from a human donor in good health.

The chain joins TRBV6-5 to TRBJ1-6; D gene unclear. Germline CDR1 reads MNHEY; CDR2 reads SVGAGI. The CDR3 consists of 13 residues. V shed 7 bases and J shed 13 bases, with 17 bases lying between them. For the CDR3, the DNA is TGTGCCAGCACCCCATCCGAGCTTTCGCCCCTCCACTTT. This gives the protein CASTPSELSPLHF.

The genes are TRBV19 and TRBJ1-5; D not certain. The CDR3 covers 16 residues. V lost 6 bases and J 4 bases, leaving 19 bases between the germline ends. The germline V gene has CDR1 LNHDA and CDR2 SQIVND (reference sequence). CDR3 in amino acids: CASSPGGVGVNQPQHF. The CDR3 coding sequence is TGTGCCAGTAGCCCTGGTGGTGTCGGGGTTAATCAGCCCCAGCATTTT. The full variable domain, rest sourced from reference TRBV19 and TRBJ1-5, is DGGITQSPKYLFRKEGQNVTLSCEQNLNHDAMYWYRQDPGQGLRLIYYSQIVNDFQKGDIAEGYSVSREKKESFPLTVTSAQKNPTAFYLCASSPGGVGVNQPQHFGDGTRLSIL.

This clone showed up just once. The V and J genes are TRBV6-1 and TRBJ1-3; D is unclear. The germline CDR1 and CDR2 sequences are MNHNS and SASEGT. The germline V and J ends were trimmed by 2 bases and 0 bases, with 8 bases remaining between them. The CDR3 is 15 residues long. In DNA form, the CDR3 reads TGTGCCAGCAGTGAAATAGAGAGCTCTGGAAACACCATATATTTT. Amino acids: CASSEIESSGNTIYF.

The V and J genes are TRBV29-1 and TRBJ2-7; a possible D gene is TRBD1 (6 bases). CDR1 is SQVTM, CDR2 ANQGSEA, per germline. Trimming pared 7 bases from V and 3 bases from J, leaving 19 bases between. The CDR3 has 14 residues. The CDR3 here is CSARGQTGNYEQYF. The CDR3 DNA is TGCAGCGCGAGGGGACAAACCGGGAACTACGAGCAGTACTTC.

This chain joins TRBV7-2 and TRBJ1-3; D uncertain. Trimming pared 2 bases from V and 7 bases from J, leaving 6 bases between. Looked up from germline, CDR1 is SGHTA and CDR2 is FQGNSA. The CDR3 has 12 amino acids. The CDR3 region is CASSLNQNTIYF. CDR3 nucleotide sequence: TGTGCCAGCAGCTTAAATCAGAACACCATATATTTT.

The CDR3 DNA is TGTGCCAGTAGGACAGACAATAGCAATCAGCCCCAGCATTTT. It translates to CASRTDNSNQPQHF. The J gene is TRBJ1-5, the V gene TRBV19; a weak D match, TRBD1 (5 bases). V was cut by 6 bases and J by 0 bases, with 9 bases left in between. Per the germline V gene, CDR1 is LNHDA and CDR2 is SQIVND (reference sequence). The CDR3 loop spans 14 amino acids. The full variable domain, rest sourced from reference TRBV19 and TRBJ1-5, is DGGITQSPKYLFRKEGQNVTLSCEQNLNHDAMYWYRQDPGQGLRLIYYSQIVNDFQKGDIAEGYSVSREKKESFPLTVTSAQKNPTAFYLCASRTDNSNQPQHFGDGTRLSIL.

A word on this clone: Only one base separates this from a far larger clonotype, so it likely reflects a read error. Other DNA sequences within the sample encode an identical CDR3. The chain combines TRBV7-2 with TRBJ2-7; 9 bases agree with TRBD1. This CDR3 is 13 amino acids long. The germline CDR1 and CDR2 sequences are SGHTA and FQGNSA. Germline trimming cut 6 bases from V and 6 bases from J; bases unmatched to any gene: 6. CDR3 nucleotides: TGTGCCAGCAGTCCCTGGACAGGGGCCGAGCAGTACTTC. Its protein is CASSPWTGAEQYF.

The chain uses TRBV14 and TRBJ2-7; perhaps TRBD2 as D (5 bases). The germline V gene encodes CDR1 SGHDN and CDR2 FVKESK. The CDR3 contains 14 residues. V was pared by 3 bases and J by 5 bases, with 14 bases between. The CDR3 here is CASSHTGKRDEQYF. The CDR3 nucleotides read TGTGCCAGCAGCCACACGGGGAAGAGGGACGAGCAGTACTTC.

V gene TRBV18 combines with J gene TRBJ1-1; the D gene is possibly TRBD1 (5 bases). This CDR3 spans 15 amino acids. Trimming cost V 2 bases and J 1 base, with 11 bases left between them. CDR1 and CDR2 from the germline V gene are KGHSH and LQKENI. The CDR3 loop is CASSPDPQGNTEAFF. Written as DNA, the CDR3 is TGTGCCAGCTCACCAGACCCGCAGGGGAACACTGAAGCTTTCTTT.

The gene calls are TRBV5-4 and TRBJ1-1; 10 nucleotides match TRBD1. CDR1 SGHNT and CDR2 YYREEE come from the germline V gene (reference sequence). Germline trimming cut 3 bases from V and 4 bases from J; bases unmatched to any gene: 9. The CDR3 runs 16 residues. The CDR3 here is CASSSGQGRGATEAFF. DNA of the CDR3: TGTGCCAGCAGCTCGGGACAGGGGCGGGGGGCCACTGAAGCTTTCTTT.